A selection of T cell receptor beta chains follows, all from one sample in a study of cytomegalovirus exposure and HLA in healthy donors. This table comes from immunoSEQ multiplex PCR, and its TCRdb copy is limited to in-frame clones, with some not included. The sample holds more than 85,000 clones, 69% seen once. Sequencing input: PBMCs. The receptors were sampled from a female donor in good health and CMV-seronegative. Each CDR3 is given with its conserved first and last residue. Each record gives: V gene, D gene, clone size, J gene, CDR3 DNA, CDR3 protein. A D gene is named only where the DNA matches it firmly. Clone size is given for some rows only: seen once, a few or many times, or a class if the clone is expanded.

TRBV18,TRBD1,NA,TRBJ2-5,TGTGCCAGCTCACCCGGGACAGTTCAAGAGACCCAGTACTTC,CASSPGTVQETQYF
TRBV5-1,TRBD1,once,TRBJ1-6,TGCGCCAGCAGTCAAGGGACAGCCGCTCTTTCACCCCTCCACTTT,CASSQGTAALSPLHF
TRBV6-1,NA,few,TRBJ2-1,TGTGCCAGCAGTGAAGAAGGTCGACTCTTAACTACGAGGTTCTTC,CASSEEGRLLTTRFF
TRBV5-3,TRBD1,NA,TRBJ1-1,TGTGCCAGAAGCTTAGAGTGTCTAACCAGGGGGCGAAGGGAGGCTTTCTTT,CARSLECLTRGRREAFF
TRBV7-9,NA,few,TRBJ1-2,TGTGCCAGCACCACCGCTCCAGGGTATGGCTACACCTTC,CASTTAPGYGYTF
TRBV6-4,NA,NA,TRBJ2-1,TGTGCCAGCAGTGACTCAAACACGGCGGGGACGCAGTTCTTC,CASSDSNTAGTQFF
TRBV19,NA,NA,TRBJ2-7,TGTGCCAGTAGTTCGCCAAGGGGTTTCTACGAGCAGTACTTC,CASSSPRGFYEQYF
TRBV28,TRBD1,NA,TRBJ1-5,TGTGCCAGCAGTTGGGACAGGGGAACAAGTCAGCCCCAGCATTTT,CASSWDRGTSQPQHF
TRBV18,TRBD1,few,TRBJ1-5,TGTGCCAGCTCACCACGACAGGGGGGAGATCAGCCCCAGCATTTT,CASSPRQGGDQPQHF
TRBV4-1,TRBD1,few,TRBJ2-7,TGCGCCAGCAGCCCGCTCCAGGGGGCGCCGTACGAGCAGTACTTC,CASSPLQGAPYEQYF
TRBV25-1,NA,NA,TRBJ1-4,TGTGCCAGCACCAGAGGGAAAGGTGAAAAACTGTTTTTT,CASTRGKGEKLFF
TRBV2,NA,NA,TRBJ2-3,TGTGCCAGCACTGGGGACATAGATACGCAGTATTTT,CASTGDIDTQYF
TRBV28,TRBD1,NA,TRBJ1-1,TGTGCCAGCAGTTTATATAAGGGGGCGAACACTGAAGCTTTCTTT,CASSLYKGANTEAFF
TRBV28,TRBD2,NA,TRBJ2-7,TGTGCCAGCAGAGGAGGCGGGAGGGCCTACGAGCAGTACTTC,CASRGGGRAYEQYF
TRBV7-9,NA,once,TRBJ2-5,TGTGCCAGCAGCTCGACAGAGAGAGAGACCCAGTACTTC,CASSSTERETQYF
TRBV15,NA,NA,TRBJ2-2,TGTGCCACCAGCCCCAGGACCGGGGAGCTGTTTTTT,CATSPRTGELFF
TRBV10-2,TRBD1,NA,TRBJ1-2,TGCGCCAGCAGTGAGGGACAGGGGGCCTATGGCTACACCTTC,CASSEGQGAYGYTF
TRBV27,TRBD1,NA,TRBJ1-5,TGTGCCAGCAGTTCCCTCGACAGGGTAGAGCACCTTAGCAATCAGCCCCAGCATTTT,CASSSLDRVEHLSNQPQHF
TRBV4-2,NA,NA,TRBJ2-5,TGTGCCAGCAGCCAAGGATGGGGGCCGGAGACCCAGTACTTC,CASSQGWGPETQYF
TRBV5-1,TRBD2,NA,TRBJ2-1,TGCGCCAGCAGCCCTACACTACTAGCGGGAGGGGGGAATGAGCAGTTCTTC,CASSPTLLAGGGNEQFF
TRBV6-5,NA,NA,TRBJ1-4,TGTGCCAGCAGTTACAGGGGTTCCACTAATGAAAAACTGTTTTTT,CASSYRGSTNEKLFF
TRBV5-1,NA,few,TRBJ1-4,TGCGCCAGCAGCGTACTTGGACATACTAATGAAAAACTGTTTTTT,CASSVLGHTNEKLFF
TRBV4-2,NA,NA,TRBJ2-5,TGTGCCAGCAGCCAAGATCGGGTCACCGAGACCCAGTACTTC,CASSQDRVTETQYF
TRBV10-2,TRBD2,NA,TRBJ2-7,TGCGCCAGCAGGACTAGCGGTGTCTCCTACGAGCAGTACTTC,CASRTSGVSYEQYF
TRBV30,TRBD1,NA,TRBJ2-3,TGTGCCTGGACCCTGGGACAGGGGGGCACAGATACGCAGTATTTT,CAWTLGQGGTDTQYF
TRBV5-1,TRBD2,NA,TRBJ2-7,TGCGCCAGCAGCTTGGGGGGACTAGCCTCCTACGAGCAGTACTTC,CASSLGGLASYEQYF
TRBV7-2,NA,NA,TRBJ1-2,TGTGCCAGCAGCTTAGCCCCAACAGGGACGTATGGCTACACCTTC,CASSLAPTGTYGYTF
TRBV4-3,NA,NA,TRBJ2-5,TGCGCCAGCAGCCAAGATTATAACAGGGCAGAGACCCAGTACTTC,CASSQDYNRAETQYF
TRBV6-5,TRBD2,few,TRBJ2-3,TGTGCCAGCAGTTACTCTTCTAGCGGTAGCACAGATACGCAGTATTTT,CASSYSSSGSTDTQYF
TRBV5-1,NA,few,TRBJ2-7,TGCGCCAGCAGCTTACATCCAGGCGCGGAGCAGTACTTC,CASSLHPGAEQYF
TRBV6-1,NA,NA,TRBJ2-7,TGTGCCAGCAGTGATCGGGCAGGCCAGGGGAACGAGCAGTACTTC,CASSDRAGQGNEQYF
TRBV6-1,NA,NA,TRBJ1-2,TGTGCCAGCAGTGAAAGGGGGGGGGATGGCTACACCTTC,CASSERGGDGYTF
TRBV30,NA,NA,TRBJ1-5,TGTGCCTGGAGTGTAACAGGCGGAAATCAGCCCCAGCATTTT,CAWSVTGGNQPQHF
TRBV7-9,NA,NA,TRBJ1-1,TGTGCCAGCAGGTCGGCAGGGCGGGGGAACACTGAAGCTTTCTTT,CASRSAGRGNTEAFF
TRBV2,NA,NA,TRBJ2-1,TGTGCCAGCAGGGGGGCAGGGGAGCAGTTCTTC,CASRGAGEQFF
TRBV27,TRBD1,many,TRBJ2-5,TGTGCCAGCAGTCCGGGGGACAGGGTGCGGGAGACCCAGTACTTC,CASSPGDRVRETQYF
TRBV6-5,NA,NA,TRBJ1-2,TGTGCCAGCACGGCGGACTTATACTATGGCTACACCTTC,CASTADLYYGYTF
TRBV11-1,NA,few,TRBJ2-7,TGTGCCAGCAGACCGACAGGGAGGTACGAGCAGTACTTC,CASRPTGRYEQYF
TRBV30,NA,NA,TRBJ1-4,TGTGCCCGGGGGGGATCAACTAATGAAAAACTGTTTTTT,CARGGSTNEKLFF
TRBV19,NA,NA,TRBJ1-5,TGTGCCAGAGGACAGATTAGCAATCAGCCCCAGCATTTT,CARGQISNQPQHF
TRBV6-5,TRBD1,NA,TRBJ1-1,TGTGCCACCTCAACAGGGGAAGACACTGAAGCTTTCTTT,CATSTGEDTEAFF
TRBV5-1,TRBD1,NA,TRBJ1-2,TGCGCCAGCAGCTACGGACAGGAAAACTATGGCTACACCTTC,CASSYGQENYGYTF
TRBV19,TRBD1,few,TRBJ1-5,TGTGCCAGTAGTATTTTGGGGGACAGGGATCAGCCCCAGCATTTT,CASSILGDRDQPQHF
TRBV9,TRBD2,NA,TRBJ2-2,TGTGCCAGCAGCGTAACAGCCGGGACTAGCGGGACGAGTACCGGGGAGCTGTTTTTT,CASSVTAGTSGTSTGELFF
TRBV10-3,NA,NA,TRBJ2-5,TGTGCCATCAAGGGGCGGCTAAACCAAGAGACCCAGTACTTC,CAIKGRLNQETQYF
TRBV29-1,TRBD1,NA,TRBJ2-1,TGCAGCGTTGACCCGGGACAGCATAACAATGAGCAGTTCTTC,CSVDPGQHNNEQFF
TRBV19,NA,NA,TRBJ1-1,TGTGCCAGTATTAGCCGAGGGTTGAACACTGAAGCTTTCTTT,CASISRGLNTEAFF
TRBV2,TRBD2,few,TRBJ2-7,TGTGCCAGCAGCTTCGGGGGAGCGGGAGCGCCCTACGAGCAGTACTTC,CASSFGGAGAPYEQYF
TRBV19,NA,NA,TRBJ2-3,TGTGCCAGTAGGCCCAGGGTCGGGCACACAGATACGCAGTATTTT,CASRPRVGHTDTQYF
TRBV25-1,TRBD2,few,TRBJ2-1,TGTGCCAGCAGTGTACTAGCGGATTACAATGAGCAGTTCTTC,CASSVLADYNEQFF
TRBV10-3,TRBD1,NA,TRBJ1-2,TGTGCCATCAGTCCGGGACAGGCTTCTCTCTATGGCTACACCTTC,CAISPGQASLYGYTF
TRBV7-9,NA,NA,TRBJ2-3,TGTGCCAGCAGCTCCAGGGCAGATACGCAGTATTTT,CASSSRADTQYF
TRBV19,TRBD2,NA,TRBJ2-1,TGTGCCAGTAGTCGAACTAGCGGGGGGGCCTATGAGCAGTTCTTC,CASSRTSGGAYEQFF
TRBV10-1,NA,NA,TRBJ2-4,TGCGCCAGCAGTCCCCAAAGGAGTCCTCAGTACTTC,CASSPQRSPQYF
TRBV6-5,TRBD1,NA,TRBJ1-2,TGTGCCAGCAGGAGGACAGGGGGTGACGGCTACACCTTC,CASRRTGGDGYTF
TRBV7-2,TRBD2,NA,TRBJ2-3,TGTGCCAGCAGCTTAGGGGGTAGCGGGCGGGGTACGCAGTATTTT,CASSLGGSGRGTQYF
TRBV13,NA,NA,TRBJ1-1,TGTGCCAGCAGCTTAGAGGGGGTTTACTTAGAAGCTTTCTTT,CASSLEGVYLEAFF
TRBV10-3,TRBD1,NA,TRBJ2-7,TGTGCCACTCGGCCGGGACAGGGGGGCGAGCAGTACTTC,CATRPGQGGEQYF
TRBV28,TRBD1,few,TRBJ1-2,TGTGCCAGCAGGGGGACAGGGGTGGGGGGCTACACCTTC,CASRGTGVGGYTF
TRBV18,TRBD1,NA,TRBJ2-7,TGTGCCAGCTCACCGGGACAGGAGGTGTACTTC,CASSPGQEVYF